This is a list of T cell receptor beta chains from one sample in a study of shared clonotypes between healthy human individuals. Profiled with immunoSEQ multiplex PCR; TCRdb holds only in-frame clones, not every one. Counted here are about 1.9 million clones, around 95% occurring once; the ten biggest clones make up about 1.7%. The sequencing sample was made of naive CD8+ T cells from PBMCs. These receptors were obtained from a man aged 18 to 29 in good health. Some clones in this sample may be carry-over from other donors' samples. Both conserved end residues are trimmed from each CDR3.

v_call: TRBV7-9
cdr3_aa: ASSLDLPTGYTGNTIY

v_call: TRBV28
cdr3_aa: ASSLSAGGLPGETQY

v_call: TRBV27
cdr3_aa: ASSGQGLLSEAF

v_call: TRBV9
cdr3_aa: ASSVGPNSNYGYT

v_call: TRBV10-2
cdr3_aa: ASLGQGVREQY

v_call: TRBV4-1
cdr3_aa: ASSPSGTAYHEQY

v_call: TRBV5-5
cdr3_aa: ASSSDRISGNTIY

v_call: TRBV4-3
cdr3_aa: ASSQETGANYGYT

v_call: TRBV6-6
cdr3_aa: ASSLGQVGNSPLH

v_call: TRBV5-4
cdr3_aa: ASSLPGENTEAF

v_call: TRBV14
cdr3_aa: ASSQERGRRSQETQY

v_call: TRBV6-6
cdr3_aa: ASSYSGSLDTEAF

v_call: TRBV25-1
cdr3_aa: ASSWGNMGDTQY

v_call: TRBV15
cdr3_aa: ATSRDLGGPTDTQY

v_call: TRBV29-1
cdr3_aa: SVEDRGMNTEAF

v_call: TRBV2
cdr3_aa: ASSAGDGTSYNEQF

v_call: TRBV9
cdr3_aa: ASSPRGTSASYNEQF

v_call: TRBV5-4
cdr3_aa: ASMQPGLGAAF

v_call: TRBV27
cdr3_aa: ASSLTGGYEQY

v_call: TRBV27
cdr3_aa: ASSLKAGGNYNEQF

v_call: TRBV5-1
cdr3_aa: ASSLSPRTGGNYGYT

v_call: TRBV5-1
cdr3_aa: ASRIAGGPNEQF